The source of this T cell receptor beta chain is a study of shared clonotypes between healthy human individuals. Study at large: Each donor's CD8 memory used one plate, CD8 naive two, each CD4 subset three. Study-level results: Non-shared clonotypes displayed generation probabilities falling below those of clonotypes present in all four donors. Sequencing depth was expected to influence donor clonotype sharing.

In the naive CD8 group, cells lacked CD45RO and were positively selected for CCR7, so terminally differentiated effector memory CD45RA+ cells were left out. The donors, healthy adults who were HIV-negative, had experienced no recent acute infections or vaccinations. This CDR3 contains 12 residues. V was shortened by 6 bases and J by 1 base, with 6 bases between the two germline ends. CDR1 and CDR2 (germline): MNHEY, SVGAGI. Details on this clone: What it binds is unknown.

Using immunoSEQ multiplex PCR, the repertoire was profiled, and TCRdb retains in-frame clones only, with some absent. Among roughly 550,000 clones listed, about 95% were seen once. Sequencing used naive CD8+ T cells sorted from blood. V and J are TRBV6-5 and TRBJ1-1; D gene unclear. This sequence originates from a woman between 25 and 40 years old in good health. In DNA, the CDR3 is TGTGCCAGCAGGGGCTGGAACACTGAAGCTTTCTTT. This gives the protein CASRGWNTEAFF.